Sequencing of this TCR beta chain was carried out in a study of blood T cell repertoires in COVID-19. TCRdb's copy holds only in-frame clones and misses some; the assay was immunoSEQ multiplex PCR. The sample carries under 300,000 clones, around 83% recorded once. From germline, CDR1 is SGHTA and CDR2 FQGTGA. The CDR3 totals 14 residues. The ends lost 5 bases at V and 13 bases at J; junction bases unmatched: 9. The TCR comes from a man in his thirties or forties who had recovered from COVID-19. This chain joins TRBV7-3 and TRBJ2-1; 12 bases line up with TRBD2. The source material was peripheral blood. CDR3 sequence (DNA): TGTGCCAGCAGCAACACCGGGACTAGCGGGCCACAGTTCTTC. Protein product: CASSNTGTSGPQFF.